This T cell receptor (beta chain) originates from a study of blood T cell repertoires in COVID-19. Across the study: Acute and convalescent COVID-19 samples came from the United States, Italy and Spain. From T cells, B-cell-depleted T cells, or PBMCs came the material, which was cDNA or gDNA.

In the original processing: The authors estimated nucleated cell counts from reference gene primer amplification. Profiling relied on immunoSEQ multiplex PCR, and the TCRdb table lists in-frame clones only, not all of them. Clone size and V and J calls were adopted from that table, with D and trimming inferred from the DNA. The sample carries around 150,000 clones, approximately 91% recorded once. With 8 bases clipped from V and 2 bases from J, the junction kept 16 bases outside the gene matches. This CDR3 is built from 18 residues. Per germline, CDR1 SGDLS and CDR2 YYNGEE. The receptor was derived from a young man with acute or convalescent COVID-19. Sequenced sample: peripheral blood. This chain joins TRBV9 and TRBJ1-6; 7 bases line up with TRBD1. The CDR3 nucleotides are TGTGCCAGGATGAAGGGGGCAGCGTCGGCCCCCTATAATTCACCCCTCCACTTT. This gives the protein CARMKGAASAPYNSPLHF. Using reference TRBV9 and TRBJ1-6 for the parts outside the CDR3, the full variable domain is DSGVTQTPKHLITATGQRVTLRCSPRSGDLSVYWYQQSLDQGLQFLIQYYNGEERAKGNILERFSAQQFPDLHSELNLSSLELGDSALYFCARMKGAASAPYNSPLHFGNGTRLTVT.